These T cell receptor beta chains were read from a single sample in a study of metastatic and nonmetastatic thyroid tumors. TCRdb reanalyzed the PCR reads via MiXCR. The sample yields more than 13,000 clones, about 29% seen once. The sample comprised tumor tissue. Source of these receptors: a male donor with papillary thyroid cancer or a benign thyroid nodule (not recorded which). Some clones in this sample may be carry-over from other donors' samples. CDR3s leave out the opening cysteine and the closing phenylalanine or tryptophan.

V gene: TRBV30; J gene: NA; CDR3 protein: AWTPGLAGDGEQF
V gene: TRBV7-6; J gene: TRBJ2-3; CDR3 protein: ASRGSTERTDTQY
V gene: TRBV12-3/TRBV12-4; J gene: TRBJ1-1; CDR3 protein: ASSPADRENTEAF
V gene: TRBV20-1; J gene: TRBJ1-6; CDR3 protein: CSRDPLGGRGSPLH
V gene: TRBV5-1; J gene: TRBJ2-5; CDR3 protein: ASSPGLQSYQETQY
V gene: TRBV18; J gene: TRBJ1-4; CDR3 protein: ATGETFEKLF
V gene: TRBV10-3; J gene: TRBJ2-5; CDR3 protein: AIRGQGEETQY
V gene: TRBV18; J gene: TRBJ1-1; CDR3 protein: ASSPWDRGGTEAF
V gene: TRBV6-1; J gene: TRBJ1-4; CDR3 protein: ASSAQGKDEKLF
V gene: TRBV3-1; J gene: TRBJ2-7; CDR3 protein: ASSQDPQQNEQY
V gene: TRBV6-1; J gene: TRBJ1-5; CDR3 protein: ASSESGNQPQH
V gene: TRBV27; J gene: TRBJ1-2; CDR3 protein: ASSFNGGYGYT
V gene: TRBV4-1; J gene: TRBJ2-1; CDR3 protein: ASSQMVRDNEQF
V gene: TRBV9; J gene: TRBJ2-2; CDR3 protein: ASSVAGTGLITGELF
V gene: TRBV6-1; J gene: TRBJ2-7; CDR3 protein: ASRREPRSYEQY
V gene: TRBV2; J gene: TRBJ2-7; CDR3 protein: ASSGSGSHEQY
V gene: TRBV18; J gene: TRBJ1-1; CDR3 protein: ASSPTGFGTEAF
V gene: TRBV6-1; J gene: TRBJ1-2; CDR3 protein: ASSWDSQGGYT
V gene: TRBV24-1; J gene: TRBJ1-1; CDR3 protein: ATSDLRDTEAF
V gene: TRBV12-3/TRBV12-4; J gene: TRBJ2-7; CDR3 protein: ASRGTGRGYEQY
V gene: TRBV12-3/TRBV12-4; J gene: TRBJ2-1; CDR3 protein: ASSPESGSNEQF
V gene: TRBV12-3/TRBV12-4; J gene: TRBJ2-7; CDR3 protein: ASSSGHQGQY
V gene: TRBV6-2/TRBV6-3; J gene: TRBJ2-7; CDR3 protein: ASRGFSSYEQY